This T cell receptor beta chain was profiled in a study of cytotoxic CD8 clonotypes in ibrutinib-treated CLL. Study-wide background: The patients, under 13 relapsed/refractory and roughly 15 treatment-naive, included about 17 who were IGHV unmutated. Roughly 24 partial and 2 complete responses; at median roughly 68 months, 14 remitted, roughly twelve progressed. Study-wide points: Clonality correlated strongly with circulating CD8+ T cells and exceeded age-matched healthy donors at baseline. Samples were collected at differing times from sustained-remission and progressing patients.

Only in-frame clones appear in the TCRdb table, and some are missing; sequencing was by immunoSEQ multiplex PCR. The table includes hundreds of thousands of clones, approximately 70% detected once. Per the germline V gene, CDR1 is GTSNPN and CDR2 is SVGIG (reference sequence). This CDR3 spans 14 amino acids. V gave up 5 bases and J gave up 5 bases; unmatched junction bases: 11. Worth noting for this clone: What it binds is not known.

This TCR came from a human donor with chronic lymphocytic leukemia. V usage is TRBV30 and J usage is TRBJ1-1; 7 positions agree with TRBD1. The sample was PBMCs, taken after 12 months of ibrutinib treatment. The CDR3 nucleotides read TGTGCCTGGCAGGGGGAGGGGGCAGGGACTGAAGCTTTCTTT. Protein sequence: CAWQGEGAGTEAFF.